This TCR beta chain stems from a study of blood T cell repertoires in COVID-19. J gave up 5 bases and V 6 bases, and 2 bases lay outside the gene matches. This CDR3 has 13 amino acids. Germline V gives CDR1 MGHDK, CDR2 SYGVNS. Some clones are missing from TCRdb's copy, which holds only in-frame ones; the method was immunoSEQ multiplex PCR. The sample holds 200,000 to 300,000 clones, 75% to 90% seen once. The specimen was peripheral blood. The genes are TRBV25-1 and TRBJ2-5; TRBD1 agrees at 11 bases. The TCR was taken from a woman aged 40 to 50 who had recovered from COVID-19. The CDR3 bases are TGTGCCAGCAGCGGGACAGGGGGTGAGACCCAGTACTTC. It yields the protein CASSGTGGETQYF.